This entry concerns a single T cell receptor beta chain. Antigen unknown. The data originate from a study of cytomegalovirus exposure and HLA in healthy donors. Whole-study context: The platform used for the 95 to 150 validation repertoires matched that of the 500 to 850 first-cohort repertoires, a later analysis reported. Findings of the study overall: As confirmed in vitro, three CMV-associated chains were specific for CMV antigens. Investigators reported 150 to 200 TCR beta chains as tied to cytomegalovirus.

The protocol was immunoSEQ multiplex PCR, while the TCRdb copy is restricted to in-frame clones and leaves out a portion. The table includes about 200,000 clones, roughly 88% detected once. The ends were cut back, 4 bases at V and 4 bases at J, with 7 bases in the middle. This CDR3 region has 12 residues. Germline loops: CDR1 WNHNN, CDR2 SYGVQD (reference sequence). While the first cohort had fewer than 850 subjects, the donors belonged to the separate validation cohort of about 120 subjects. The J gene is TRBJ1-1, the V gene TRBV10-1, with a weak D call TRBD1 (5 bases). The source is a woman aged 18-29 years in good health and CMV-seronegative. The sequenced sample was PBMCs. The CDR3 sequence is CASSAGGTEAFF. The DNA for the CDR3 is TGCGCCAGCAGTGCGGGGGGCACTGAAGCTTTCTTT.